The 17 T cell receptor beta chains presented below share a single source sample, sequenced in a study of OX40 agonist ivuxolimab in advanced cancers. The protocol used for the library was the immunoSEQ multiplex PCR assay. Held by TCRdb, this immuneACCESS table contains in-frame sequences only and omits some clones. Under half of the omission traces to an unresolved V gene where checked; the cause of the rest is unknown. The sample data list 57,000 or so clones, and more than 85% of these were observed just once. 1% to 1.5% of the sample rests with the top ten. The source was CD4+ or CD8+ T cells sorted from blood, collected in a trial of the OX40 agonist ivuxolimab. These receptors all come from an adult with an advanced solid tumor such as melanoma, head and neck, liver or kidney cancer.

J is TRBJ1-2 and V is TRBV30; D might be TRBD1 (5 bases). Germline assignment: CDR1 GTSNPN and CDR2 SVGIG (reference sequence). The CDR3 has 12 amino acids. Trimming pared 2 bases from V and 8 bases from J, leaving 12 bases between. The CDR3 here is CAWSWQGGGYTF. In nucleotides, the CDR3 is TGTGCCTGGAGTTGGCAGGGTGGAGGCTACACCTTC. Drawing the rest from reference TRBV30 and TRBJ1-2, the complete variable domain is SQTIHQWPATLVQPVGSPLSLECTVEGTSNPNLYWYRQAAGRGLQLLFYSVGIGQISSEVPQNLSASRPQDRQFILSSKKLLLSDSGFYLCAWSWQGGGYTFGSGTRLTVV.

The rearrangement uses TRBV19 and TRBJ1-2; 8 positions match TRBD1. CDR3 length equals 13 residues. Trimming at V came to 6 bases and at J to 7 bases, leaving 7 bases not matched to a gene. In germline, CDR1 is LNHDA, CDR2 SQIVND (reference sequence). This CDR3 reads CASRRDRGGGYTF. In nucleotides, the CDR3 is TGTGCCAGTAGACGAGACAGGGGAGGTGGCTACACCTTC.

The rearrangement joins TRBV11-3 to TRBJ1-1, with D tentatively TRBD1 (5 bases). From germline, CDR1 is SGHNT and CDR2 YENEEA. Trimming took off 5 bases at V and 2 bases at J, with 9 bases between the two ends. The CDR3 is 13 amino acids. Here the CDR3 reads CASSLGTNTEAFF. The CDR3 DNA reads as TGTGCCAGCAGCCTCGGGACCAACACTGAAGCTTTCTTT. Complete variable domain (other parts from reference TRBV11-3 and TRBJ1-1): EAGVVQSPRYKIIEKKQPVAFWCNPISGHNTLYWYLQNLGQGPELLIRYENEEAVDDSQLPKDRFSAERLKGVDSTLKIQPAELGDSAVYLCASSLGTNTEAFFGQGTRLTVV.

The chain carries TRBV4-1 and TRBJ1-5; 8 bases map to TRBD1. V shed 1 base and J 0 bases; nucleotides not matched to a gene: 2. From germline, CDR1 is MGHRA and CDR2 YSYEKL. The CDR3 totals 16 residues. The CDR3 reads CASSQADRASNQPQHF. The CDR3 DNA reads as TGCGCCAGCAGCCAAGCGGACAGGGCTAGCAATCAGCCCCAGCATTTT.

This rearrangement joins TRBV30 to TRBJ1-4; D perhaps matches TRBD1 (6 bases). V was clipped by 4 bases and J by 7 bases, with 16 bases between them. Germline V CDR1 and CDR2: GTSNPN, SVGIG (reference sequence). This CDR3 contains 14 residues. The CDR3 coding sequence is TGTGCCTGGACTGGGGGGCTGCGGGGTGAAAAACTGTTTTTT. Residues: CAWTGGLRGEKLFF.

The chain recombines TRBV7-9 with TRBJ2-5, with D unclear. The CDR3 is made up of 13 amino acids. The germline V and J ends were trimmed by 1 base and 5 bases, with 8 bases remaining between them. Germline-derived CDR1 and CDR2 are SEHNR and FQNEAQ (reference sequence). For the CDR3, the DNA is TGTGCCAGCAGCTTAGTAGGAAGTGAGACCCAGTACTTC. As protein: CASSLVGSETQYF.

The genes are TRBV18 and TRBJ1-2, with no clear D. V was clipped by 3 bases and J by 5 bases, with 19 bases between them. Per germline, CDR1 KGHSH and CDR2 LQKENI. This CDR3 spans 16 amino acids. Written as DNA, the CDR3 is TGTGCCAGCTCACCTTCCGAGGTCCGGTCCCGGTATGGCTACACCTTC. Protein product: CASSPSEVRSRYGYTF.

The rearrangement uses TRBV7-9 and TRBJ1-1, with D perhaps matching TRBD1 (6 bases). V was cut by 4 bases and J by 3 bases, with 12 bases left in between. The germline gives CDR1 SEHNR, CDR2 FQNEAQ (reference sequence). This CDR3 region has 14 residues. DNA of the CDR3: TGTGCCAGCAGCTCAGGACAGCGATACACTGAAGCTTTCTTT. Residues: CASSSGQRYTEAFF.

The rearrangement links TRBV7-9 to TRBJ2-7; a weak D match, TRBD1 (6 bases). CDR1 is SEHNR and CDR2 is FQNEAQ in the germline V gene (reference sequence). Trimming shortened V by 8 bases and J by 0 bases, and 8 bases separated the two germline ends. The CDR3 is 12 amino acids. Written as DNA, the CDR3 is TGTGCCAGCGCCAGGGGCTCCTACGAGCAGTACTTC. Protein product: CASARGSYEQYF.

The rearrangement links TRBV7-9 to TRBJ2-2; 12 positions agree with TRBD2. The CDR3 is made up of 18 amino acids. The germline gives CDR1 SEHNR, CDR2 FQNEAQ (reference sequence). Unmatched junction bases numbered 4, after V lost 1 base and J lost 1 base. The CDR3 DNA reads TGTGCCAGCAGCTTAGGAAGGACTAGCGGGGTGAACACCGGGGAGCTGTTTTTT. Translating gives CASSLGRTSGVNTGELFF.

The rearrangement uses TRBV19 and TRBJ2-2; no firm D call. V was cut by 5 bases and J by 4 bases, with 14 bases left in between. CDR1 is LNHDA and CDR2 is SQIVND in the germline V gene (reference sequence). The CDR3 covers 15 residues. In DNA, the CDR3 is TGTGCCAGTAGTCCACGGATAGTGCCCACCGGGGAGCTGTTTTTT. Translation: CASSPRIVPTGELFF.

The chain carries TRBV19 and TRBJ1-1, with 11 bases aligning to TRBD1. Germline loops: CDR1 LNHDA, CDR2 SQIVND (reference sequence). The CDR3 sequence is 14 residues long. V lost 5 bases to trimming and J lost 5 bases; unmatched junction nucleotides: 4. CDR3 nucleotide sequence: TGTGCCAGTAGTGAGGACAGGGGGCGGACTGAAGCTTTCTTT. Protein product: CASSEDRGRTEAFF.

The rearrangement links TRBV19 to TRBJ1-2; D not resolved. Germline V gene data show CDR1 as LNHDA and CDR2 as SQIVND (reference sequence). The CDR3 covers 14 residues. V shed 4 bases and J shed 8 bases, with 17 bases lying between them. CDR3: CASSTTPSQKGYTF. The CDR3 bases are TGTGCCAGTAGTACAACCCCCTCTCAGAAAGGCTACACCTTC.

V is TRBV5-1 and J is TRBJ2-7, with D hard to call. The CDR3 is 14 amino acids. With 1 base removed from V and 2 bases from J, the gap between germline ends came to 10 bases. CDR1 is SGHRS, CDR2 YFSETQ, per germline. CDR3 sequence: CASSLQVATYEQYF. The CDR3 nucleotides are TGCGCCAGCAGCTTGCAGGTCGCAACCTACGAGCAGTACTTC.

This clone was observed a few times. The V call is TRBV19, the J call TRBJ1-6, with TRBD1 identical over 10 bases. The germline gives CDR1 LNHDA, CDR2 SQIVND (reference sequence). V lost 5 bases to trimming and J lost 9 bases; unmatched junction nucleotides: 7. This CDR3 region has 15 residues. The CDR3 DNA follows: TGTGCCAGTAGTCGCCGGGACAGGGGTAGTTCACCCCTCCACTTT. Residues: CASSRRDRGSSPLHF.

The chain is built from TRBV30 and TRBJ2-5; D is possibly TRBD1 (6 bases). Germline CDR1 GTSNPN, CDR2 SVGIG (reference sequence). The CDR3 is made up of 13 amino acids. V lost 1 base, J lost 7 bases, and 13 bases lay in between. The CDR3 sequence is CAWSGLGAGTQYF. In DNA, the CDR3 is TGTGCCTGGAGTGGGTTGGGGGCCGGGACCCAGTACTTC.

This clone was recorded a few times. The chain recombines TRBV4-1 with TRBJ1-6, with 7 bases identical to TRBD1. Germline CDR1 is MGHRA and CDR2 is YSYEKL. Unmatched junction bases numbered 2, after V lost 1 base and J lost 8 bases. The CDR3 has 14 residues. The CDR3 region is CASSQVQGHSPLHF. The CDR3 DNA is TGCGCCAGCAGCCAAGTACAGGGGCATTCACCCCTCCACTTT.